This entry lists 22 T cell receptor beta chains sequenced from one sample in a study of T cell responses to AZD1222 COVID-19 vaccine. Profiling relied on immunoSEQ multiplex PCR, and the TCRdb table lists in-frame clones only, not all of them. The sample lists roughly 160,000 clones; about 90% were seen once. The specimen comprised peripheral blood, sampled on day 0 of AZD1222 vaccination. The receptors were sampled from an adult in good health.

This chain uses TRBV5-1 with TRBJ2-5, with D possibly TRBD2 on 6 matching bases. This CDR3 is built from 14 residues. V lost 1 base to trimming and J lost 4 bases, with 11 bases between them. The germline V gene has CDR1 SGHRS and CDR2 YFSETQ. The CDR3 DNA reads as TGCGCCAGCAGCTTGTCGGGGGTGGCAGAGACCCAGTACTTC. Translated: CASSLSGVAETQYF.

This chain uses TRBV11-3 with TRBJ1-1, with D tentatively TRBD1 (5 bases). There are 14 residues in the CDR3. V lost 0 bases and J lost 4, with 9 bases in between. Germline assignment: CDR1 SGHNT and CDR2 YENEEA. Here the CDR3 reads CASSLDPGTTEAFF. In nucleotides, the CDR3 is TGTGCCAGCAGCTTAGATCCAGGGACCACTGAAGCTTTCTTT. Full variable domain (outside the CDR3, taken from reference TRBV11-3 and TRBJ1-1): EAGVVQSPRYKIIEKKQPVAFWCNPISGHNTLYWYLQNLGQGPELLIRYENEEAVDDSQLPKDRFSAERLKGVDSTLKIQPAELGDSAVYLCASSLDPGTTEAFFGQGTRLTVV.

This clone was detected only a few times. This CDR3 reads CASSQVSNEQYF. The CDR3, as DNA: TGTGCCAGCAGCCAAGTGAGCAACGAGCAGTACTTC. The chain combines TRBV3-1 (or the pseudogene TRBV3-2) with TRBJ2-7; no clear D. The V gene's germline CDR1 is LGHDT and CDR2 YNNKEL (reference sequence). The V and J ends lost 1 base and 5 bases respectively, with 6 bases between them. The CDR3 is 12 residues long.

This clone appeared once. The chain's CDR3 is CASSPDRFMLYEQYF. DNA for the CDR3: TGTGCCAGCAGCCCGGACAGGTTTATGCTCTACGAGCAGTACTTC. The chain employs TRBV7-9 and TRBJ2-7; TRBD1 matches 7 bases. CDR3 size: 15 residues. In germline, CDR1 is SEHNR, CDR2 FQNEAQ (reference sequence). V was pared by 5 bases and J by 3 bases, with 10 bases of the junction left unmatched.

The J gene is TRBJ1-1, the V gene TRBV10-3; TRBD1 might be the D (5 bases). The CDR3 runs 14 residues. The ends were cut back, 5 bases at V and 0 bases at J, with 10 bases in the middle. Germline CDR1 reads ENHRY; CDR2 reads SYGVKD. CDR3 DNA: TGTGCCATCAGTAGGGAGGGGATGAACACTGAAGCTTTCTTT. Translated: CAISREGMNTEAFF.

The chain combines TRBV29-1 with TRBJ2-7; TRBD2 matches 10 bases. Per the germline V gene, CDR1 is SQVTM and CDR2 is ANQGSEA. The CDR3 contains 13 residues. With 0 bases clipped from V and 6 bases from J, the junction kept 2 bases outside the gene matches. The CDR3 region has the DNA TGCAGCGTTGAAGATTTAGCGGGAGGCGAGCAGTACTTC. Amino acid sequence: CSVEDLAGGEQYF.

This rearrangement joins TRBV5-1 to TRBJ2-6; D remains unclear. Trimming removed 6 bases at V and 0 bases at J, with 7 bases between. Germline CDR1 and CDR2: SGHRS and YFSETQ. This CDR3 region has 14 residues. Here the CDR3 DNA reads TGCGCCAGCACACAGAGCTCTGGGGCCAACGTCCTGACTTTC. Its translation is CASTQSSGANVLTF.

This clone was seen a handful of times. The V gene is TRBV7-2, the J gene TRBJ2-4; 13 positions agree with TRBD2. The CDR3 extends over 17 amino acids. Germline lookup yields CDR1 SGHTA and CDR2 FQGNSA. V was clipped by 5 bases and J by 2 bases; unmatched bases: 6. CDR3 DNA sequence: TGTGCCAGCAGCCCGTTGACTAGCGGGAGGACCAAAAACATTCAGTACTTC. This encodes CASSPLTSGRTKNIQYF.

The chain recombines TRBV7-2 with TRBJ1-1, with 9 bases identical to TRBD1. CDR1 SGHTA and CDR2 FQGNSA come from the germline V gene. The junction had 6 bases not matched to a gene; V was cut back by 7 bases and J by 0 bases. The CDR3 runs to 15 residues. CDR3 residues: CASNEQGAVNTEAFF. The CDR3 DNA reads TGTGCCAGCAACGAACAGGGGGCCGTGAACACTGAAGCTTTCTTT.

This clone has only a few counts. V is TRBV11-2 and J is TRBJ1-1; D may be TRBD1 (6 bases). The CDR3 contains 14 residues. Between the trimmed V and J ends, which lost 5 bases and 5 bases, there was a span of 15 bases. From germline, CDR1 is SGHAT and CDR2 FQNNGV. DNA of the CDR3: TGTGCCAGCAGCCTAGGGGGGGTCCGTACTGAAGCTTTCTTT. Translating it yields CASSLGGVRTEAFF. The full variable domain, in which reference TRBV11-2 and TRBJ1-1 provide the parts outside the CDR3, is EAGVAQSPRYKIIEKRQSVAFWCNPISGHATLYWYQQILGQGPKLLIQFQNNGVVDDSQLPKDRFSAERLKGVDSTLKIQPAKLEDSAVYLCASSLGGVRTEAFFGQGTRLTVV.

This clone has just a few counts. The J gene is TRBJ2-7, the V gene TRBV20-1; D gene ambiguous. The CDR3 runs to 11 residues. CDR1 DFQATT and CDR2 SNEGSKA come from the germline V gene (reference sequence). Deletions cut 3 bases from V and 6 bases from J, with 9 bases between. This chain's CDR3 is CSASPSGEQYF. The CDR3 coding sequence is TGCAGTGCTAGTCCCTCGGGCGAGCAGTACTTC.

This clone was seen more than once but under ten times. V gene TRBV19 combines with J gene TRBJ1-1, with a tentative D call TRBD1 (5 bases). Germline-derived CDR1 and CDR2 are LNHDA and SQIVND (reference sequence). V was pared by 10 bases and J by 4 bases, with 16 bases between. The CDR3 totals 13 residues. CDR3 DNA sequence: TGTGCCACAAGACCGCCAGGGTTCACTGAAGCTTTCTTT. This encodes CATRPPGFTEAFF.

The chain recombines TRBV25-1 with TRBJ1-1, with 12 bases identical to TRBD1. V dropped 2 bases and J dropped 5; count of bases not matched to a gene: 9. This CDR3 spans 17 amino acids. Germline V CDR1 and CDR2: MGHDK, SYGVNS. The CDR3 region has the DNA TGTGCCAGCAGTGAACCCGGGACAGGGGGCCGGCGGACTGAAGCTTTCTTT. This encodes CASSEPGTGGRRTEAFF.

The J gene is TRBJ1-4, the V gene TRBV19, with D tentatively TRBD1 (6 bases). CDR1 and CDR2 (germline): LNHDA, SQIVND (reference sequence). V gave up 3 bases and J gave up 10 bases, with 21 bases separating them. The length of the CDR3 is 16 residues. The CDR3 protein is CASSILRTDPTAKLFF. The CDR3 DNA reads TGTGCCAGTAGTATCCTTCGGACAGACCCAACAGCAAAACTGTTTTTT.

The CDR3 coding sequence is TGCGCCAGCAGCCAAGAGACGGGAGCCTACGAGCAGTACTTC. Translation: CASSQETGAYEQYF. The V gene is TRBV5-1, the J gene TRBJ2-7, with a tentative D call TRBD2 (6 bases). This CDR3 is 14 amino acids long. The germline V gene has CDR1 SGHRS and CDR2 YFSETQ. V lost 4 bases, J lost 2 bases, and 13 bases lay in between.

This clone was counted between two and nine times. The chain joins TRBV5-4 to TRBJ1-3; tentatively, D is TRBD1 (5 bases). Germline-derived CDR1 and CDR2 are SGHNT and YYREEE (reference sequence). The CDR3 is 14 residues long. Trimming took 2 bases from V and 4 from J, leaving 10 bases between them. In nucleotides, the CDR3 is TGTGCCAGCAGCTTACCAGGGTCCGGAAACACCATATATTTT. This codes for CASSLPGSGNTIYF.

J is TRBJ1-5 and V is TRBV28; D is uncertain. CDR1 and CDR2 from the germline V gene are MDHEN and SYDVKM. The CDR3 spans 14 residues. V dropped 1 base and J dropped 0 bases, with 4 bases sitting between them. CDR3 nucleotide sequence: TGTGCCAGCAGTTTATTGAATAGCAATCAGCCCCAGCATTTT. Translation: CASSLLNSNQPQHF.

J is TRBJ1-5 and V is TRBV4-2; D unclear. The CDR3 loop spans 14 amino acids. Germline V gene lookup returns CDR1 LGHNA and CDR2 YNFKEQ. V lost 0 bases and J 6 bases, leaving 9 bases between the germline ends. The CDR3 protein is CASSQDQLAQPQHF. Here the CDR3 DNA reads TGTGCCAGCAGCCAAGATCAATTAGCTCAGCCCCAGCATTTT.

This clone was seen more than once but under ten times. V is TRBV10-1 and J is TRBJ2-1, with TRBD2 matching over 9 bases. CDR1 is WNHNN and CDR2 is SYGVQD in the germline V gene (reference sequence). Losses at the gene ends were 4 bases for V and 4 bases for J; bases not matched to a gene: 8. The CDR3 runs 16 residues. CDR3 bases: TGCGCCAGCAGTGGATCCTCTAGCGGGGATTACAATGAGCAGTTCTTC. It encodes CASSGSSSGDYNEQFF.

The CDR3 DNA is TGTGCCATCAGCGCACAGGGAGCTAACTATGGCTACACCTTC. Encoded protein: CAISAQGANYGYTF. The chain has TRBV10-3 and TRBJ1-2, with D possibly matching TRBD1 (6 bases). The V end lost 6 bases, the J end lost 0 bases, and 11 bases lay between the germline ends. Germline CDR1 reads ENHRY; CDR2 reads SYGVKD. The CDR3 sequence is 14 residues long.

This clone occurred once. The gene calls are TRBV10-2 and TRBJ1-5; 9 bases match TRBD1. The CDR3 runs to 14 residues. V dropped 4 bases and J dropped 5; count of bases not matched to a gene: 3. Germline-derived CDR1 and CDR2 are WSHSY and SAAADI. CDR3 protein: CASSGTGGHQPQHF. In nucleotides, the CDR3 is TGCGCCAGCAGTGGTACAGGGGGCCATCAGCCCCAGCATTTT.

The count of this clone is one. J is TRBJ1-2 and V is TRBV7-8; TRBD1 agrees at 9 bases. Germline CDR1 and CDR2: SGHVS and FQNEAQ. The CDR3 has 15 amino acids. V shed 4 bases, J shed 6 bases, and the junction held 9 bases outside the gene matches. The CDR3 region has the DNA TGTGCCAGCAGCTCATTAACCGACAGGGGGAATGGCTACACCTTC. Its protein product is CASSSLTDRGNGYTF.